This T cell receptor beta chain was sequenced in a study of beta chain features in type 1 diabetes. Turning to the study itself: Cell yields, age and gender were similar between patients and healthy donors.

As regards this clone: No antigen is known for it.

Trimming took off 4 bases at V and 3 bases at J, with 10 bases between the two ends. The CDR3 loop spans 13 amino acids. Looked up from germline, CDR1 is LGHNA and CDR2 is YSLEER. Markers CD45RO/CCR7/CD25/CD127/CD95/CD27 served to sort CD4+ naive, central memory, regulatory and stem cell-like memory cells. Every isolated RNA sample was fully reverse transcribed, so sequencing captured expressed TCRB transcripts. Sequenced naive, central memory and regulatory T cell samples produced an average of around 3.8 million reads. Measured with immunoSEQ multiplex PCR; TCRdb has only the in-frame clones, and not every one. The data hold some 410,000 clones, with 11% observed a single time. Study conclusions and caveats: TCRB CDR3s were moderately but significantly shorter in Type 1 diabetes patients in all four CD4+ subsets.

The sample consisted of naive CD4+ T cells from blood. The sequence derives from a woman between 18 and 30 years old in good health. The chain is built from TRBV4-3 and TRBJ2-7; possible D gene TRBD1, 6 bases. CDR3 protein: CASSRGQGYEQYF. CDR3 DNA: TGCGCCAGCAGCCGGGGACAAGGCTACGAGCAGTACTTC.